This is a list of T cell receptor beta chains from one sample in a study of response to subunit inactivated influenza vaccine. From the RT-PCR reads, TCRdb called clonotypes with MiXCR, one entry per CDR3 protein. Of hundreds of thousands of distinct CDR3 sequences listed, approximately 14% are singletons. The sequenced sample was PBMCs from blood, obtained 11 to 12 days after vaccination. The source of these receptors is a man between 45 and 60 years old who received an inactivated influenza vaccine. Both conserved end residues are part of each CDR3. The order of the fields is V gene, D gene, J gene, clone size, CDR3 DNA, CDR3 protein. A D gene is named only where the DNA matches it firmly. Only some rows state a clone size, as once, few, many or a class for expanded clones.

TRBV12-3/TRBV12-4	NA	TRBJ2-7	NA	TGTTCCTGCGCCGGGGATTCCTACGAGCAGTACTTC	CSCAGDSYEQYF
TRBV24-1	NA	TRBJ2-1	NA	TGTGCCACCAGTGATCGGGACGGTCAGAATGAGCAGTTCTTC	CATSDRDGQNEQFF
TRBV5-1	TRBD1	TRBJ1-1	NA	TGCGCCAGCAGCCCGGACAGGCCGGGTTCTGAAGCTTTCTTT	CASSPDRPGSEAFF
TRBV20-1	NA	TRBJ1-1	few	TGCAGTGCTAGACTAACAGGGCCCACTGAAGCTTTCTTT	CSARLTGPTEAFF
TRBV28	TRBD2	TRBJ2-5	NA	TGTGCCAGCAGGGGTCCGGGAGGTCTGGAGACCCAGTACTTC	CASRGPGGLETQYF
TRBV6-1	TRBD1	TRBJ1-4	many	TGTGCCAGCAGGCGGACAGGGGGCGACTCAGTTGAAAAACTGTTTTTT	CASRRTGGDSVEKLFF
TRBV10-3	TRBD1	TRBJ1-5	NA	TGTGCCACCACCGAGGACAGGGAAGCGCCCCAGCATTTT	CATTEDREAPQHF
TRBV25-1	NA	TRBJ1-4	NA	TGTGCCAGCATGTCTGACTATGCTGAAAAACTGTTTTTT	CASMSDYAEKLFF
TRBV6-2/TRBV6-3	NA	TRBJ1-3	NA	TGTGCCAGCGTCCGGGACGGATCTTACTCTGGAAACACCATATATTTT	CASVRDGSYSGNTIYF
TRBV29-1	NA	TRBJ1-2	few	TGCAGCGTTGCGGCAGGGAGCTTAAGCTATGGCTACACCTTC	CSVAAGSLSYGYTF
TRBV10-3	NA	TRBJ1-5	NA	TGTGCCATCAGTGGGGGGCACCGACAATCACCCCAGCATTTT	CAISGGHRQSPQHF
TRBV6-2/TRBV6-3	NA	TRBJ2-7	NA	TGTGCCAGCAGTTACATTGCAGGATGGGACGAGCAGTACTTC	CASSYIAGWDEQYF
TRBV4-2	NA	TRBJ1-4	NA	TGTGTCAGCAGCCAAGATCAAGGGGCGGGTGAAAAACTGTTTTTT	CVSSQDQGAGEKLFF
TRBV5-6	NA	TRBJ2-2	NA	TGTGCCAGCAGCCCCGGACAGCGAACGAACACCGGGGAGCTGTTTTTT	CASSPGQRTNTGELFF
TRBV12-3/TRBV12-4	TRBD1	TRBJ1-2	few	TGTGCCAGCAGTCTACGTATGACAGGGGGCATCTACGGCTACACCTTC	CASSLRMTGGIYGYTF
TRBV15	NA	TRBJ2-1	NA	TGTGCCACCAGCAGAGACACCGTTTCCAATGAGCAGTTCTTC	CATSRDTVSNEQFF
TRBV6-1	NA	TRBJ1-5	few	TGTGCCAGCACGAGCAATCAGCCCCAGCATTTT	CASTSNQPQHF
TRBV7-2	NA	TRBJ2-7	few	TGTGCCAGCAGCCCGCAGGGTATGGCCTACGAGCAGTACTTC	CASSPQGMAYEQYF
TRBV7-8	TRBD2	TRBJ2-2	few	TGTGCCTGCAGCTTATGGCCCCGGGAGGGCCGCCTCGGGGAGCTGTTTTTT	CACSLWPREGRLGELFF
TRBV4-3	TRBD2	TRBJ2-1	few	TGCGCCAGCAGCCGAGTGTCTAGCGGGTCCTACAATGAGCAGTTCTTC	CASSRVSSGSYNEQFF
TRBV7-2	NA	TRBJ2-5	NA	TGTGCCAGCAGCTTATTCCACGGTGCGGGTCAGGAGACCCAGTACTTC	CASSLFHGAGQETQYF
TRBV20-1	TRBD1	TRBJ1-5	NA	TGCAGTGCTAGAACCCGGGACAGTCCTTATAGCAATCAGCCCCAGCATTTT	CSARTRDSPYSNQPQHF
TRBV7-2	TRBD1	TRBJ2-3	many	TGTGCCAGCAGCACAAGACAGGGGGTAACAGATACGCAGTATTTT	CASSTRQGVTDTQYF
TRBV20-1	TRBD2	TRBJ2-3	NA	TGCAGTGCTATCCGGACTAGCGGGAGTCCAGATACGCAGTATTTT	CSAIRTSGSPDTQYF
TRBV20-1	TRBD2	TRBJ2-3	NA	TGCAGTGCCACCCCATTCGTAGCGGGAGGGAACACAGATACGCAGTATTTT	CSATPFVAGGNTDTQYF
TRBV5-1	TRBD1	TRBJ1-2	NA	TGCGCCAGCAGCTCATCCGGGACAGGGGGCGTTGGGTACACCTTC	CASSSSGTGGVGYTF
TRBV9	NA	TRBJ2-7	few	TGTGCCAGCAGCCCCCCGCGGGCCCACTACGAGCAGTACTTC	CASSPPRAHYEQYF
TRBV7-2	NA	TRBJ2-5	few	TGTGCCAGCAGCTTAGGTCATGGAGGCCAAGAGACCCAGTACTTC	CASSLGHGGQETQYF
TRBV5-5	NA	TRBJ2-7	NA	TGTGCCAGCAGCTTGGACGGGACGGACTTCTACGAGCAGTACTTC	CASSLDGTDFYEQYF
TRBV20-1	TRBD1	TRBJ2-7	NA	TGCAGCTCGCACCCCCGGACAGGGTCCGACTACGAGCAGTACTTC	CSSHPRTGSDYEQYF
TRBV28	TRBD2	TRBJ2-7	few	TGTGCCAGCAGTTCCCCAGGACTAGCGGGACAAAAGCAGTACTTC	CASSSPGLAGQKQYF
TRBV5-6	NA	TRBJ2-7	NA	TGTGCCAGCAGCCTCAGGGGCAGTGCGGGGCAGTACTTC	CASSLRGSAGQYF
TRBV15	NA	TRBJ1-1	NA	TGTGCCACCAGCAGTCAGGGAAACACTGAAGCTTTCTTT	CATSSQGNTEAFF
TRBV12-3/TRBV12-4	NA	TRBJ1-1	few	TGTGCCAGCAGTTTTTCGGGAGTGAACACTGAAGCTTTCTTT	CASSFSGVNTEAFF
TRBV15	NA	TRBJ2-1	few	TGTGCCACCAGCAGAGAGGCGGGAACGGGTGAGCAGTTCTTC	CATSREAGTGEQFF
TRBV6-5	NA	TRBJ1-5	few	TGTGCCAGCAGTTACGGGCAGACCAATCAGCCCCAGCATTTT	CASSYGQTNQPQHF
TRBV6-2/TRBV6-3	TRBD1	TRBJ2-1	few	TGTGCCAGCAGCCCTTCACCCGGGACAGTAGACAATGAGCAGTTCTTC	CASSPSPGTVDNEQFF
TRBV9	NA	TRBJ1-1	few	TGTGCCAGCAGCGCAACCTTGGGGTACGGGTCCAACACTGAAGCTTTCTTT	CASSATLGYGSNTEAFF
TRBV7-8	NA	TRBJ1-1	NA	TGTGCCAGCAGCTTATTTTATCTCGGCTTAAAGAACACTGAAGCTTTCTTT	CASSLFYLGLKNTEAFF
TRBV27	TRBD1	TRBJ2-7	few	TGTGCCAGCAAGGCCCACGAGACAGGGTCGGTCGAGCAGTACTTC	CASKAHETGSVEQYF
TRBV25-1	NA	TRBJ2-5	many	TGTGCCAGCAGTGAATCAGGACACCAAGAGACCCAGTACTTC	CASSESGHQETQYF
TRBV5-1	TRBD1	TRBJ2-1	many	TGCGCCAGCGGACGGGACAGCTCCTACAATGAGCAGTTCTTC	CASGRDSSYNEQFF
TRBV3-1	NA	TRBJ1-2	many	TGTGCCAGCAGCCAAGCCCGAGGGGCGGGGTCAACTAACTATGGCTACACCTTC	CASSQARGAGSTNYGYTF
TRBV6-2/TRBV6-3	NA	TRBJ2-1	many	TGTGCCAGCACAGGGTACAATGAGCAGTTCTTC	CASTGYNEQFF
TRBV7-3	NA	TRBJ2-1	few	TGTGCCAGCAGCCCCCAGGGGGGCAGGGGTTGGAATGAGCAGTTCTTC	CASSPQGGRGWNEQFF
TRBV7-8	NA	TRBJ1-1	NA	TGTGCCAGCAGCAATCAGGGTGGGGTCACTGAAGCTTTCTTT	CASSNQGGVTEAFF
TRBV28	NA	TRBJ2-5	many	TGTGCCAGCAGTTTAGGGGGGATGGAGACCCAGTACTTC	CASSLGGMETQYF
TRBV7-2	NA	TRBJ1-1	NA	TGTGCCAGCAGCGGCCGGGTCCAGCGGGGAACTGAAGCTTTCTTT	CASSGRVQRGTEAFF
TRBV6-5	NA	TRBJ1-1	few	TGTGCCAGCAGTTACGCCATCAAGGGAACTGAAGCTTTCTTT	CASSYAIKGTEAFF
TRBV29-1	NA	TRBJ2-7	NA	TGCAGCGTGAAACTGGGATCCTACGAGCAGTACTTC	CSVKLGSYEQYF
TRBV27	NA	TRBJ2-7	few	TGTGCCAGCAGTTTTTCCGCGGGTGGTCGCTACGAGCAGTACTTC	CASSFSAGGRYEQYF
TRBV28	TRBD1	TRBJ2-1	few	TGTGCCAGCACAGACAGGGGCTATACGGATGAGCAGTTCTTC	CASTDRGYTDEQFF